The 18 T cell receptor beta chains listed next were all sequenced from one sample in a study of beta chain features in type 1 diabetes. The study reverse transcribed the entire isolated RNA, so it sequenced expressed TCRB transcripts. The method was immunoSEQ multiplex PCR; TCRdb's version includes in-frame clones alone and lacks a portion of them. The sample lists some 180,000 clones, approximately 13% occurring once. The sequenced sample was central memory CD4+ T cells from blood. Receptor source: a woman aged 18-35 years in good health.

In this sample, this clone turned up once. V usage is TRBV27 and J usage is TRBJ2-4; D is ambiguous. The germline gives CDR1 MNHEY, CDR2 SMNVEV (reference sequence). Trimming stripped 4 bases from V and 1 base from J, with 5 bases between. The CDR3 spans 13 residues. CDR3 protein: CASSSRAKNIQYF. The CDR3, as DNA: TGTGCCAGCAGTTCCCGGGCCAAAAACATTCAGTACTTC.

The rearrangement joins TRBV5-1 to TRBJ2-3; TRBD2 aligns across 12 bases. Germline V lookup: CDR1 SGHRS, CDR2 YFSETQ. Trimming cost V 4 bases and J 4 bases; bases outside gene matches: 13. CDR3 length: 18 residues. CDR3 amino acids: CASSKRNQLAGGADTQYF. In DNA, the CDR3 is TGCGCCAGCAGCAAGCGAAATCAACTAGCGGGAGGTGCAGATACGCAGTATTTT. The full variable domain, completed using reference TRBV5-1 and TRBJ2-3, is KAGVTQTPRYLIKTRGQQVTLSCSPISGHRSVSWYQQTPGQGLQFLFEYFSETQRNKGNFPGRFSGRQFSNSRSEMNVSTLELGDSALYLCASSKRNQLAGGADTQYFGPGTRLTVL.

The chain couples TRBV27 to TRBJ2-3, with 11 bases that match TRBD2. Germline CDR1 reads MNHEY; CDR2 reads SMNVEV (reference sequence). Losses at the gene ends were 8 bases for V and 4 bases for J; bases not matched to a gene: 5. The CDR3 totals 14 residues. CDR3: CASGLAGGPDTQYF. DNA of the CDR3: TGTGCCAGCGGCTTAGCGGGAGGGCCAGATACGCAGTATTTT.

There are a few counts of this clone. The rearrangement joins TRBV23-1 to TRBJ2-1; perhaps TRBD1 as D (6 bases). TRBV23-1 is classed as an ORF, of uncertain function. Trimming took off 8 bases at V and 4 bases at J, with 24 bases between the two ends. The CDR3 is made up of 17 amino acids. The CDR3 DNA reads TGCGCCAGCGTCAGGGGATTTTGGCTTTCCCGTTACAATGAGCAGTTCTTC. Translated: CASVRGFWLSRYNEQFF.

This clone has only one observation. Here the CDR3 reads CSVEDFQGAVAFF. The CDR3 coding sequence is TGCAGCGTTGAAGATTTTCAGGGGGCGGTAGCTTTCTTT. This chain uses TRBV29-1 with TRBJ1-1, with 8 bases matching TRBD1. This CDR3 is built from 13 residues. Trimming at V came to 0 bases and at J to 10 bases, leaving 7 bases not matched to a gene. Germline CDR1 is SQVTM and CDR2 is ANQGSEA.

This clone was seen a handful of times. The genes are TRBV27 and TRBJ1-1; TRBD1 is a possible D gene (5 bases). Germline CDR1 reads MNHEY; CDR2 reads SMNVEV (reference sequence). Trimming stripped 4 bases from V and 0 bases from J, with 9 bases between. The CDR3 has 14 residues. CDR3 loop: CASSSARVNTEAFF. The CDR3 DNA reads TGTGCCAGCAGTTCGGCCAGGGTGAACACTGAAGCTTTCTTT.

The chain employs TRBV29-1 and TRBJ1-1, with D maybe TRBD1 (5 bases). With 4 bases removed from V and 0 bases from J, the gap between germline ends came to 9 bases. The V gene's germline CDR1 is SQVTM and CDR2 ANQGSEA. The CDR3 spans 13 residues. CDR3 protein: CSVVKGLNTEAFF. The CDR3 coding sequence is TGCAGCGTTGTCAAGGGGCTGAACACTGAAGCTTTCTTT.

The V and J genes are TRBV2 and TRBJ2-3; 10 bases match TRBD2. Germline assignment: CDR1 SNHLY and CDR2 FYNNEI. The CDR3 sequence is 15 residues long. J was trimmed by 6 bases and V by 0 bases; bases with no gene match: 3. The CDR3 region is CASSEALAGVDTQYF. As DNA, the CDR3 is TGTGCCAGCAGTGAAGCTCTAGCGGGGGTGGATACGCAGTATTTT.

A few counts support this clone. The chain uses TRBV27 and TRBJ2-5, with TRBD2 matching 9 bases. In germline, CDR1 is MNHEY, CDR2 SMNVEV (reference sequence). The V gene end was trimmed by 5 bases and the J gene end by 4 bases; junction bases not matched to a gene: 11. The CDR3 consists of 16 residues. The CDR3 nucleotides are TGTGCCAGCAGTCCCCCGGGACTAGCCAAGGGAGAGACCCAGTACTTC. Translation gives CASSPPGLAKGETQYF.

V and J are TRBV15 and TRBJ2-3, with 10 bases lining up with TRBD1. The CDR3 loop spans 16 amino acids. The trim removed 1 base at V and 1 base at J, leaving 2 bases unmatched. Germline values: CDR1 LNHNV, CDR2 YYDKDF (reference sequence). CDR3 region: CATSRGTGGGTDTQYF. In DNA form, the CDR3 reads TGTGCCACCAGCAGAGGGACAGGGGGGGGCACAGATACGCAGTATTTT.

This chain links TRBV29-1 with TRBJ1-1; maybe TRBD1 (5 bases). The CDR3 extends over 11 amino acids. V dropped 7 bases and J dropped 1 base, with 7 bases sitting between them. The V gene's germline CDR1 is SQVTM and CDR2 ANQGSEA. CDR3 residues: CSADRNTEAFF. The CDR3 bases are TGCAGCGCTGACAGGAACACTGAAGCTTTCTTT. Full variable domain (missing parts from reference TRBV29-1 and TRBJ1-1): SAVISQKPSRDICQRGTSLTIQCQVDSQVTMMFWYRQQPGQSLTLIATANQGSEATYESGFVIDKFPISRPNLTFSTLTVSNMSPEDSSIYLCSADRNTEAFFGQGTRLTVV.

This clone showed up just a few times. Mismatch with germline at one junction end may stem from a read error. This sequence joins TRBV6-5 and TRBJ2-3, with unresolved D. Germline CDR1 reads MNHEY; CDR2 reads SVGAGI. The CDR3 covers 13 residues. The CDR3 loop reads CAISPEALDTQYF. Written as DNA, the CDR3 is TGTGCCATCAGTCCTGAGGCCCTAGATACGCAGTATTTT.

This clone was detected a few times. The V call is TRBV11-2, the J call TRBJ2-7; the match to TRBD1 covers 7 bases. Germline V CDR1 and CDR2: SGHAT, FQNNGV. The V segment lost 2 bases and the J segment 2 bases; nucleotides outside the gene matches: 6. CDR3 length: 15 residues. CDR3 bases: TGTGCCAGCAGCTTAAATGAGGGACAGCCCTACGAGCAGTACTTC. Translated: CASSLNEGQPYEQYF.

In this sample, this clone turned up a few times. This sequence joins TRBV7-9 and TRBJ2-1; 8 bases align to TRBD1. V shed 5 bases, J shed 6 bases, and the junction held 21 bases outside the gene matches. CDR3 length: 19 amino acids. Germline V gene sequence: CDR1 SEHNR, CDR2 FQNEAQ (reference sequence). Here the CDR3 DNA reads TGTGCCAGCAGCCCGCGAGGTGGACAGGGTCAATCCGCGGGCAATGAGCAGTTCTTC. This codes for CASSPRGGQGQSAGNEQFF.

This clone was counted between two and nine times. J is TRBJ2-3 and V is TRBV19, with 7 positions matching TRBD1. The CDR3 has 13 amino acids. With 5 bases clipped from V and 2 bases from J, the junction kept 1 base outside the gene matches. Germline loops: CDR1 LNHDA, CDR2 SQIVND (reference sequence). CDR3 in amino acids: CASSDRVTDTQYF. The CDR3 region has the DNA TGTGCCAGTAGTGACAGGGTCACAGATACGCAGTATTTT.

J is TRBJ1-2 and V is TRBV29-1; D perhaps matches TRBD1 (5 bases). Deletions cut 3 bases from V and 6 bases from J, with 17 bases between. Looked up from germline, CDR1 is SQVTM and CDR2 is ANQGSEA. This CDR3 is 14 amino acids long. CDR3 loop: CSVEGGGSLNGYTF. The CDR3 DNA sequence: TGCAGCGTTGAGGGGGGGGGAAGCCTAAATGGCTACACCTTC.

This clone was counted only a few times. The CDR3 DNA sequence: TGTGCCAGCCAGACACTGAACACCGGGGAGCTGTTTTTT. It is translated as CASQTLNTGELFF. The rearrangement uses TRBV25-1 and TRBJ2-2; D unresolved. Trimming removed 8 bases from V and 1 base from J, with 8 bases in between. CDR3 length equals 13 residues. CDR1 and CDR2 (germline): MGHDK, SYGVNS.

The chain recombines TRBV4-3 with TRBJ2-4; maybe TRBD2 (5 bases). The germline CDR1 and CDR2 sequences are LGHNA and YSLEER. Trimming removed 0 bases at V and 2 bases at J, with 14 bases between. The CDR3 consists of 17 residues. The CDR3 loop reads CASSQDSTSGTKNIQYF. CDR3 nucleotides: TGCGCCAGCAGCCAAGATTCAACCTCGGGGACCAAAAACATTCAGTACTTC.